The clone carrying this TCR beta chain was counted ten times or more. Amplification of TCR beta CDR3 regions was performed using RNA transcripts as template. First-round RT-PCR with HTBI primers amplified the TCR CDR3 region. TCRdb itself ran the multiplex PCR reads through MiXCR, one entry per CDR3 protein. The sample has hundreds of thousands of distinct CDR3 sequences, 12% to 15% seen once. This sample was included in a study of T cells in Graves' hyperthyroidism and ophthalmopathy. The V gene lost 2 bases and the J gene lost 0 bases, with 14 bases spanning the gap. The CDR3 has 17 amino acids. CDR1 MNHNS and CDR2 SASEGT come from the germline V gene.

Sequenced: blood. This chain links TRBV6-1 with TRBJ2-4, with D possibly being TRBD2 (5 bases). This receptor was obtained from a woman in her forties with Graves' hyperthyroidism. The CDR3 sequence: CASSERRAALAKNIQYF. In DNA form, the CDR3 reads TGTGCCAGCAGTGAAAGGCGGGCAGCTCTAGCCAAAAACATTCAGTACTTC.